Here is one T cell receptor beta chain with its context. Its cognate antigen is unknown. cDNA serving as the sequencing template came from extracted, reverse transcribed RNA. The data were produced by immunoSEQ multiplex PCR, yet TCRdb's version contains in-frame clones alone and is incomplete. The sample carries 180,000 or so clones, 65% to 75% recorded once. CDR1 MNHEY and CDR2 SMNVEV come from the germline V gene (reference sequence). Trimming removed 6 bases from V and 0 bases from J, with 11 bases in between. The CDR3 loop spans 14 amino acids. The data were taken from a study of CD8+ T cells in alopecia areata. Study as a whole: Twice a day, 5 to 10 mg of oral tofacitinib was administered to treated patients. Study conclusions and caveats: Between patients, shared TCR sequences were less clear than in mice. This was possibly due in part to HLA diversity in the patient population.

Lesional scalp punch biopsies and peripheral blood came from alopecia areata patients. The V and J genes are TRBV27 and TRBJ2-5, with D unresolved. The specimen was CD8+ T cells sorted from blood, collected at week 0. This receptor was identified in a human donor with alopecia areata. The CDR3 coding sequence is TGTGCCAGCAGCCCCGGACGGTACCAAGAGACCCAGTACTTC. Residues: CASSPGRYQETQYF.